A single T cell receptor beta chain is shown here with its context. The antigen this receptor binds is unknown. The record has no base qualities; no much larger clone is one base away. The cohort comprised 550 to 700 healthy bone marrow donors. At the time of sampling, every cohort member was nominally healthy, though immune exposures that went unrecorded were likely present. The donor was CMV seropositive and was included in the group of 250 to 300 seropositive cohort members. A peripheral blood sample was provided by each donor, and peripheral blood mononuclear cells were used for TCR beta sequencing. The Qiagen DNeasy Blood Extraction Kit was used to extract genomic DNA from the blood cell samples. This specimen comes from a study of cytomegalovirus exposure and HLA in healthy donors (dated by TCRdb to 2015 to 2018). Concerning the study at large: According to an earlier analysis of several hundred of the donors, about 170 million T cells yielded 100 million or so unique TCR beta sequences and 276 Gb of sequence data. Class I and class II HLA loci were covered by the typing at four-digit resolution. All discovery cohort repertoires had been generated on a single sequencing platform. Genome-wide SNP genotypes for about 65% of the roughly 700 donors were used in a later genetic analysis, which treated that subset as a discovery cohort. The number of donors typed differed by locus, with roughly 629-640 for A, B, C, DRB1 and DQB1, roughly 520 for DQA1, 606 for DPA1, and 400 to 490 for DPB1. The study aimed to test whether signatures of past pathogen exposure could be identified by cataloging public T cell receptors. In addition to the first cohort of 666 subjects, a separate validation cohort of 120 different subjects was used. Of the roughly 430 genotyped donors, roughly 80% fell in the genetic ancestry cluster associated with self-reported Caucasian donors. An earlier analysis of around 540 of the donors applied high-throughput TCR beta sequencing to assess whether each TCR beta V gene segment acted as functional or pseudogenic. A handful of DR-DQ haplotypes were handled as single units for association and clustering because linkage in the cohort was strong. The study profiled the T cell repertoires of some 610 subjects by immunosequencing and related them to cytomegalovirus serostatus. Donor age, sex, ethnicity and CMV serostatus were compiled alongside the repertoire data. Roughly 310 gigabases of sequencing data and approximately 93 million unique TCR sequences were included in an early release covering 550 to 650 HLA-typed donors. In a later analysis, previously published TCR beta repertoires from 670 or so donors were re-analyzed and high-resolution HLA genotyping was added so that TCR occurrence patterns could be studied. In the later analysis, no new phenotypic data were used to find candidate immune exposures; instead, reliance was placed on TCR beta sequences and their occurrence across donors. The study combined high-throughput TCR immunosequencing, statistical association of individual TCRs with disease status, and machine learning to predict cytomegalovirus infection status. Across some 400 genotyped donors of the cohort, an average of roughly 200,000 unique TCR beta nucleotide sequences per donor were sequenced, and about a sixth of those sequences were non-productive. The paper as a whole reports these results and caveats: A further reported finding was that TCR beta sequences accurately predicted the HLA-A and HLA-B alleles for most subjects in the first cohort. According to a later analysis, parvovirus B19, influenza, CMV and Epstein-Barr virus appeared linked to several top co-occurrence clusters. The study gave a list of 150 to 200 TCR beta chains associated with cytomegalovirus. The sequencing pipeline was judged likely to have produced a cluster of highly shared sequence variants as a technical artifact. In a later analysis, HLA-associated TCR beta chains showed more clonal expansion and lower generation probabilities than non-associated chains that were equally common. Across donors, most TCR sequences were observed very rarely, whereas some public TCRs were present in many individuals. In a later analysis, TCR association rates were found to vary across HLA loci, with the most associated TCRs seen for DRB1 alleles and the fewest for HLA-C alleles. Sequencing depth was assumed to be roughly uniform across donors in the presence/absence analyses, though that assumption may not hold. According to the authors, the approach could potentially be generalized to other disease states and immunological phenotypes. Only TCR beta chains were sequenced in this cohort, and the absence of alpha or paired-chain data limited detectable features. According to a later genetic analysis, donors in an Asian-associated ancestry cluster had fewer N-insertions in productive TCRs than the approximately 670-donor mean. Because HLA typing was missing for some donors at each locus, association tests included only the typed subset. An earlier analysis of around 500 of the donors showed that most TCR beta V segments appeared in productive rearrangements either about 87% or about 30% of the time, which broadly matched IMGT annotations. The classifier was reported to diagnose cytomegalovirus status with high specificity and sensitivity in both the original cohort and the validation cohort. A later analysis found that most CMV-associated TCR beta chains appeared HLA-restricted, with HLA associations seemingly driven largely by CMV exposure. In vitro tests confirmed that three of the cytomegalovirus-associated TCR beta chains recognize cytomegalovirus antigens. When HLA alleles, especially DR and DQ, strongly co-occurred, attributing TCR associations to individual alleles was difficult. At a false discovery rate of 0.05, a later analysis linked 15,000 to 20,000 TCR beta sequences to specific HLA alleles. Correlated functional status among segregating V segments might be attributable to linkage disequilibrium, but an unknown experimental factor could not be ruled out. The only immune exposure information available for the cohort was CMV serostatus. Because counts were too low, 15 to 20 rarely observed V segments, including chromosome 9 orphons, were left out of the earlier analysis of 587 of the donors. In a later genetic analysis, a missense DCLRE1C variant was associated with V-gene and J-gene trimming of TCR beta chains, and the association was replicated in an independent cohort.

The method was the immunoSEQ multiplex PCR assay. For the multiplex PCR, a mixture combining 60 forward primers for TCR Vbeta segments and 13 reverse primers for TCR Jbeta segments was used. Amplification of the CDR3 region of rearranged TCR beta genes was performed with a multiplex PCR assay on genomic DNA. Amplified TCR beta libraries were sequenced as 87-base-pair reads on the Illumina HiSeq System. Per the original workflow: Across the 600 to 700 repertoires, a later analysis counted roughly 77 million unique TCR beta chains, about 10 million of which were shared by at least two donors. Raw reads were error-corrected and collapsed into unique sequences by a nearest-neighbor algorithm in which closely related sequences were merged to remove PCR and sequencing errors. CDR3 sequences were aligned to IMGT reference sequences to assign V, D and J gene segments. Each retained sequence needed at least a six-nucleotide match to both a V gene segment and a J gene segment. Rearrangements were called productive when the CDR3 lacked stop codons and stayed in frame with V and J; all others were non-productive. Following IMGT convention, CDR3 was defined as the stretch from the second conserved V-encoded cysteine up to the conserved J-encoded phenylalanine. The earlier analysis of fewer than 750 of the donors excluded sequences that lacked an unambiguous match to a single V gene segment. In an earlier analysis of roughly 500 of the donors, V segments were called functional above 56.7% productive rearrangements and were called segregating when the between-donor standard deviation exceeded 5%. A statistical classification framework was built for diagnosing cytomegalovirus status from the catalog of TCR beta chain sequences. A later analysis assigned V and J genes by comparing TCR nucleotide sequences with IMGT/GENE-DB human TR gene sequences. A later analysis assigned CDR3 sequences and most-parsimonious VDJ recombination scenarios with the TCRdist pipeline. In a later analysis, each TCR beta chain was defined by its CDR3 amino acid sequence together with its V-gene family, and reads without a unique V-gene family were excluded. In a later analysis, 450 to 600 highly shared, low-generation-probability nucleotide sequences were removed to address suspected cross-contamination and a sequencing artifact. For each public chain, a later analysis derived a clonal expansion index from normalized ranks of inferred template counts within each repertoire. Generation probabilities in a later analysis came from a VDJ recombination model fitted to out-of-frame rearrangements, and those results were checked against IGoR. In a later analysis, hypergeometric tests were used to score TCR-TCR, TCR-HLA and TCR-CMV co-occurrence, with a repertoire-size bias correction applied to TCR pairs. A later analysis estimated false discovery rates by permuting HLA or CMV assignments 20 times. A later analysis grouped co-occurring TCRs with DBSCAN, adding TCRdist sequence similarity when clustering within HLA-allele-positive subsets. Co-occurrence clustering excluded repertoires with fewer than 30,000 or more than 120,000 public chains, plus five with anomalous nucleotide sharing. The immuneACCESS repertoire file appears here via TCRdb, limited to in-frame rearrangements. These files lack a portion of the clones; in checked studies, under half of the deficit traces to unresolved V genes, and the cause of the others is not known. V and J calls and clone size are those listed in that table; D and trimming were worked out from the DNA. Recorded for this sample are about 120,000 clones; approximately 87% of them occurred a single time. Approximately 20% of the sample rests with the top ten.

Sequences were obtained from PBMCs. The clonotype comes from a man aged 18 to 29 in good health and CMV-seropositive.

The nucleotides read TGTGCCAGCAGCTATGGACAGACCGGCAGGGCTTTCTTT. This sequence encodes CASSYGQTGRAFF. The chain employs TRBV11-2 and TRBJ1-1, with TRBD1 perhaps the D gene, on 6 matching bases. Sequences SGHAT (CDR1) and FQNNGV (CDR2) are obtained from the germline V gene. V is pared back by 4 bases and J by 11 bases, with 17 bases lying between the germline termini. Including cysteine and phenylalanine, the CDR3 has 13 amino acids. The only DNA kept is the CDR3, 39 bases in frame from the first base.